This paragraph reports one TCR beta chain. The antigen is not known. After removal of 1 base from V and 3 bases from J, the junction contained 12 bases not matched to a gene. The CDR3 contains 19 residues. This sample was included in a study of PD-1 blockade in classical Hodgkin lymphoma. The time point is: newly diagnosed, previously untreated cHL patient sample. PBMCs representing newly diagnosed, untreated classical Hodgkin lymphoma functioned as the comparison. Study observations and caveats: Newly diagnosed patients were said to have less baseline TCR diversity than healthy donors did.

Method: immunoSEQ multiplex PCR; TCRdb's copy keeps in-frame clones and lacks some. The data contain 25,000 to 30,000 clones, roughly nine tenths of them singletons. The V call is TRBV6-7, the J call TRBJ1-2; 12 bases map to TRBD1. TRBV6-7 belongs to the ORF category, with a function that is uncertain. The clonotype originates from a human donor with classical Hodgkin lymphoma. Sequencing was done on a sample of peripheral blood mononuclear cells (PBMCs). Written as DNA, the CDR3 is TGTGCCAGCAGTTACTGGGGGACAGGGGGCGCACTTCCGGACTATGGCTACACCTTC. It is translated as CASSYWGTGGALPDYGYTF.